This entry features one T cell receptor (beta chain) sequence. Its antigen is still unknown. V dropped 3 bases and J dropped 3; count of bases not matched to a gene: 3. There are 15 residues in the CDR3. From germline, CDR1 is SGHTA and CDR2 FQGTGA. The data originate from a study of early T cells in non-severe SARS-CoV-2 infection. Study summary: Unsorted whole blood bulk RNA was sequenced, with unpaired chains.

Study-wide findings and caveats: In VDJdb matching, anti-spike CD8 responses were favored while private and CD4 specificities went missing.

Molecules of cDNA were individually given unique molecular identifiers that were attached to them. TCRdb recomputed calls from the 5' RACE reads with MiXCR, one row per CDR3 protein. The sample yields more than 55,000 distinct CDR3 sequences, 8% to 9% seen once. The rearrangement uses TRBV7-3 and TRBJ2-2, with 8 bases aligning to TRBD1. The sequence derives from an adult who was a healthcare worker with PCR-confirmed SARS-CoV-2 infection or an uninfected control (not recorded which). Sequencing input: whole blood. The CDR3 region is CASSFGTGDTGELFF. The CDR3 DNA reads as TGTGCCAGCAGCTTCGGGACAGGCGACACCGGGGAGCTGTTTTTT.